The text below deals with one T cell receptor (beta chain). What it binds is not known. Germline V gene data show CDR1 as SGHVS and CDR2 as FQNEAQ. Trimming cost V 2 bases and J 6 bases, with 7 bases left between them. The CDR3 has 12 residues. The sample belongs to a study of T cell responses to AZD1222 COVID-19 vaccine. Study-wide results and caveats: Every sample of the repertoires postdated the peak T cell response.

Clones were read by immunoSEQ multiplex PCR, and TCRdb kept only the in-frame ones, dropping some. The sample lists approximately 140,000 clones; approximately 94% were seen once. This rearrangement joins TRBV7-8 to TRBJ1-2; D not resolved. The sequenced sample was peripheral blood, obtained on day 0 of AZD1222 vaccination. The sequence came from an adult in good health. This CDR3 reads CASSLSANGYTF. CDR3 coding DNA: TGTGCCAGCAGCTTAAGCGCGAATGGCTACACCTTC.